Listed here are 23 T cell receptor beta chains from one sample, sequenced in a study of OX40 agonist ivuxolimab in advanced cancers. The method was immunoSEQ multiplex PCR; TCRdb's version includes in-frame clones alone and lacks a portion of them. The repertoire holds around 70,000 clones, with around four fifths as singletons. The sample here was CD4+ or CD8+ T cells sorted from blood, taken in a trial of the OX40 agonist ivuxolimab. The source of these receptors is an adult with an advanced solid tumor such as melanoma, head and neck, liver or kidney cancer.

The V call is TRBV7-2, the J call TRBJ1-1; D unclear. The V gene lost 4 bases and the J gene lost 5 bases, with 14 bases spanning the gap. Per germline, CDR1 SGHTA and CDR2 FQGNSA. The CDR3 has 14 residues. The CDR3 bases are TGTGCCAGCAGCTCGTCCCCCCCGAAGACTGAAGCTTTCTTT. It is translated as CASSSSPPKTEAFF.

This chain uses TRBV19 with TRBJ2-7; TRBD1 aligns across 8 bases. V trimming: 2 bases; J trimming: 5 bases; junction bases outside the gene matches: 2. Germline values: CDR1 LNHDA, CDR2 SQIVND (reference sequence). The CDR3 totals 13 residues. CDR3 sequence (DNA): TGTGCCAGTAGTATACAGGGGGCCAACGAGCAGTACTTC. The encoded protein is CASSIQGANEQYF.

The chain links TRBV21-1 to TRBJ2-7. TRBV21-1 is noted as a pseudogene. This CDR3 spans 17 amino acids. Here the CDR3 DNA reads TGTGCCAGCAGCAAAGTTGGGGGGCGCAAAACTCCTTACGAGCAGTACGTC. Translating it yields CASSKVGGRKTPYEQYV.

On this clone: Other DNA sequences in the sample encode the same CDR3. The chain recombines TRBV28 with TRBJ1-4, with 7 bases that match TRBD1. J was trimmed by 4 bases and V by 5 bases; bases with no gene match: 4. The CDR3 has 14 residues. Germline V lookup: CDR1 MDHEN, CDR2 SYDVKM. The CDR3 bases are TGTGCCAGCAGTACAAGGGGGCTTAATGAAAAACTGTTTTTT. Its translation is CASSTRGLNEKLFF.

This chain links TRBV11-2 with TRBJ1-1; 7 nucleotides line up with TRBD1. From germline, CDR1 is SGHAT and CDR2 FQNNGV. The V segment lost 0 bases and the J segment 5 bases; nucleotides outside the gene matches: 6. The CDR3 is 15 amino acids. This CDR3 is CASSLDETGWTEAFF. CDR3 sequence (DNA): TGTGCCAGCAGCTTAGATGAGACAGGGTGGACTGAAGCTTTCTTT.

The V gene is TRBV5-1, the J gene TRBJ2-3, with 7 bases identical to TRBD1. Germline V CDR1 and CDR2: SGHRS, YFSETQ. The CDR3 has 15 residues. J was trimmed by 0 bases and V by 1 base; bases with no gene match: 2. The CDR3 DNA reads TGCGCCAGCAGCTTGACAGGGGTCAGCACAGATACGCAGTATTTT. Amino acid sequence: CASSLTGVSTDTQYF.

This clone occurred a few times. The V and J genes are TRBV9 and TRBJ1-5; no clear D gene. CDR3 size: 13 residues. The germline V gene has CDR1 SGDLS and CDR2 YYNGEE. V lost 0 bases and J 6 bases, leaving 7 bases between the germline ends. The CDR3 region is CASSVGTSQPQHF. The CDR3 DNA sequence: TGTGCCAGCAGCGTAGGAACCTCTCAGCCCCAGCATTTT.

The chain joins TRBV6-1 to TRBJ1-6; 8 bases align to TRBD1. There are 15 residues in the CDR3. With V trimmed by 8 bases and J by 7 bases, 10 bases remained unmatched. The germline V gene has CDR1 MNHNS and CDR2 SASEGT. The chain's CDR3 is CASDYQGARNSPLHF. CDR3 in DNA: TGTGCCAGCGATTATCAGGGGGCAAGGAATTCACCCCTCCACTTT.

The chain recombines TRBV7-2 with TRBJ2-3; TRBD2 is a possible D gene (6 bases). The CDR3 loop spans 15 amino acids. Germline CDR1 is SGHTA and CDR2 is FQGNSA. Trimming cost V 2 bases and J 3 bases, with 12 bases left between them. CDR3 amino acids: CASSLRGSGTDTQYF. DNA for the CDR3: TGTGCCAGCAGCTTACGGGGGAGCGGGACAGATACGCAGTATTTT.

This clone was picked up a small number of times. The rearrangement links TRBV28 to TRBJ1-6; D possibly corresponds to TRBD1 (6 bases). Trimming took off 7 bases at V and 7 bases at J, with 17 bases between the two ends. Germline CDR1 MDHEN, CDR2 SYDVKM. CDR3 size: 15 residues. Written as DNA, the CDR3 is TGTGCCAGCATCCCCATGGGACATATGAATTCACCCCTCCACTTT. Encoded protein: CASIPMGHMNSPLHF.

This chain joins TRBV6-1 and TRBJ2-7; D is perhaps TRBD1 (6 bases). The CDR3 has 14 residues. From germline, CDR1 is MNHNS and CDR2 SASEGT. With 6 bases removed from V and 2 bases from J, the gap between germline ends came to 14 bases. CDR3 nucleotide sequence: TGTGCCAGCAGCCTACAGGGTTCCACCTACGAGCAGTACTTC. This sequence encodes CASSLQGSTYEQYF.

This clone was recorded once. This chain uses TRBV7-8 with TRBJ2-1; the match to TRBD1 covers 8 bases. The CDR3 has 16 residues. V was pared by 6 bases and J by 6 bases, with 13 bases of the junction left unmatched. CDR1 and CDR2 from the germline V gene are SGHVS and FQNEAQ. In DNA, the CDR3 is TGTGCCAGCAGGAACAGACAGGGGATGAGTCGCAATGAGCAGTTCTTC. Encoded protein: CASRNRQGMSRNEQFF. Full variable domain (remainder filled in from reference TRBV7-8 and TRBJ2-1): GAGVSQSPRYKVAKRGQDVALRCDPISGHVSLFWYQQALGQGPEFLTYFQNEAQLDKSGLPSDRFFAERPEGSVSTLKIQRTQQEDSAVYLCASRNRQGMSRNEQFFGPGTRLTVL.

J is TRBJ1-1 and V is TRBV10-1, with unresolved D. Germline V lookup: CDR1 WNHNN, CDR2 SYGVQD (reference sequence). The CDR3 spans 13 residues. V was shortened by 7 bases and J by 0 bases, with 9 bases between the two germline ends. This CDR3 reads CASTERMNTEAFF. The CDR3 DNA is TGCGCCAGCACGGAGCGGATGAACACTGAAGCTTTCTTT.

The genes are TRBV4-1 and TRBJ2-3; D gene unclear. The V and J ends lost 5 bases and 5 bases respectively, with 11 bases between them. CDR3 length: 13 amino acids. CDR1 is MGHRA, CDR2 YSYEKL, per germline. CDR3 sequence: CASSAHPLDTQYF. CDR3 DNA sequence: TGCGCCAGCAGCGCGCACCCTCTAGATACGCAGTATTTT.

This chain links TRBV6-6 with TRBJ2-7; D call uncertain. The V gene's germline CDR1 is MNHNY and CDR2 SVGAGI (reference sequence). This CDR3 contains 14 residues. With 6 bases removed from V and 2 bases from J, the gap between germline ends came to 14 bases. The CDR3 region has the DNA TGTGCCAGCAGGCCATCCCGGGTCCCCTACGAGCAGTACTTC. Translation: CASRPSRVPYEQYF.

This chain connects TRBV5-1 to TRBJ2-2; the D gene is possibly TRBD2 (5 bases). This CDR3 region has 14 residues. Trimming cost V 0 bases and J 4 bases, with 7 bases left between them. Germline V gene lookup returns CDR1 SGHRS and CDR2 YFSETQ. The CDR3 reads CASSLAGVTGELFF. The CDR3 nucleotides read TGCGCCAGCAGCTTGGCCGGGGTCACCGGGGAGCTGTTTTTT.

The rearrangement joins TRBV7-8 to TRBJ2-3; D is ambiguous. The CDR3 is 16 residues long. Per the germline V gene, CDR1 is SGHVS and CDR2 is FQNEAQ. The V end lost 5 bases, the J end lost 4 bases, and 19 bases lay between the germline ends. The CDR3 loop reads CASSGEGFYSADTQYF. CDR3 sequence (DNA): TGTGCCAGCAGCGGGGAAGGGTTTTACTCCGCAGATACGCAGTATTTT.

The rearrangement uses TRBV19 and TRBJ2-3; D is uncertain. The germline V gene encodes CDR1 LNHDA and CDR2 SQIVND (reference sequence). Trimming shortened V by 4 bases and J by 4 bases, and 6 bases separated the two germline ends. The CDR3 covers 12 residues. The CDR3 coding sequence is TGTGCCAGTAGTAACCCGCCAGATACGCAGTATTTT. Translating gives CASSNPPDTQYF.

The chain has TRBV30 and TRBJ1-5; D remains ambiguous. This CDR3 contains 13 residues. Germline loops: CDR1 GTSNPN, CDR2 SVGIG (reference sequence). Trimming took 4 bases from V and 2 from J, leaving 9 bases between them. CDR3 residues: CAWNSGGNQPQHF. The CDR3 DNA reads TGTGCCTGGAATTCTGGGGGCAATCAGCCCCAGCATTTT.

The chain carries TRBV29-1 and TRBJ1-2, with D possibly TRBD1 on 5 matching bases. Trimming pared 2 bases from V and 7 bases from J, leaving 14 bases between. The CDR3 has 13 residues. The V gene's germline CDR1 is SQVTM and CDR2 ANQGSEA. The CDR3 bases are TGCAGCGTTGAAATGTCTGGGGGACTTGGCTACACCTTC. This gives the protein CSVEMSGGLGYTF.

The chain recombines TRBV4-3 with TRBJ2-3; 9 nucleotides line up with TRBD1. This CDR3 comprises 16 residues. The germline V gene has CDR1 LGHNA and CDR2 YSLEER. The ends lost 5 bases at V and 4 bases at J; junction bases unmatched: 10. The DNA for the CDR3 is TGCGCCAGCAGCTTTCTCCGGGACAGGGTCGCAGATACGCAGTATTTT. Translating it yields CASSFLRDRVADTQYF.

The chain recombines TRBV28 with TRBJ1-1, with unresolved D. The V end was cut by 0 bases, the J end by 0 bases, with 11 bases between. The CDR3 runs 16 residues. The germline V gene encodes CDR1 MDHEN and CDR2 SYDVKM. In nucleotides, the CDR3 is TGTGCCAGCAGTTTATGGTCCCGCGGAGTGAACACTGAAGCTTTCTTT. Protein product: CASSLWSRGVNTEAFF.

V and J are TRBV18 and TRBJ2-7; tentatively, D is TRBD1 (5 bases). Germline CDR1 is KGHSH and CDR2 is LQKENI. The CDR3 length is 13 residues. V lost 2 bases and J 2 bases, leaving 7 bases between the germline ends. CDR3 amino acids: CASSPGAPYEQYF. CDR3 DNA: TGTGCCAGCTCACCAGGGGCCCCCTACGAGCAGTACTTC. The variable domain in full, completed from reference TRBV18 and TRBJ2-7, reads NAGVMQNPRHLVRRRGQEARLRCSPMKGHSHVYWYRQLPEEGLKFMVYLQKENIIDESGMPKERFSAEFPKEGPSILRIQQVVRGDSAAYFCASSPGAPYEQYFGPGTRLTVT.